The 3 T cell receptor beta chains presented below share a single source sample, sequenced in a study of blood T cell repertoires in COVID-19. The repertoire was sequenced with immunoSEQ multiplex PCR; TCRdb's copy has only in-frame clones and lacks some. The data contain around 110,000 clones, approximately 84% of them singletons. Sample: peripheral blood. The source is a man in his 70s with active or convalescent COVID-19.

The CDR3 here is CASSQQTGSNQPQHF. The DNA of the CDR3 is TGCGCCAGCAGCCAACAGACGGGTAGCAATCAGCCCCAGCATTTT. The genes are TRBV4-1 and TRBJ1-5; D call uncertain. V dropped 2 bases and J dropped 0 bases, with 8 bases sitting between them. The CDR3 totals 15 residues. Germline lookup yields CDR1 MGHRA and CDR2 YSYEKL.

For the CDR3, the DNA is TGTGCCAGCAGTGTCCCGGGACTAGCGGCCGGGGAGCTGTTTTTT. Amino acid sequence: CASSVPGLAAGELFF. The V and J genes are TRBV25-1 and TRBJ2-2, with TRBD2 matching 11 bases. V was pared by 4 bases and J by 6 bases, with 4 bases of the junction left unmatched. There are 15 residues in the CDR3. Germline CDR1 and CDR2: MGHDK and SYGVNS.

The rearrangement links TRBV19 to TRBJ1-6; 9 bases align to TRBD1. Per germline, CDR1 LNHDA and CDR2 SQIVND (reference sequence). The V and J ends lost 5 bases and 9 bases, in that order; junction bases with no gene match: 2. The CDR3 runs 13 residues. This CDR3 is CASSRDRVSPLHF. The CDR3 region has the DNA TGTGCCAGTAGTCGGGACAGGGTTTCACCCCTCCACTTT.